The 4 T cell receptor beta chains below come from one sample, sequenced in a study of blood T cell repertoires in COVID-19. Repertoires were generated with immunoSEQ multiplex PCR, while TCRdb's copy carries only in-frame clones and drops some. The data show about 120,000 clones, over 75% seen once. Sequencing was done on a sample of peripheral blood. The receptors here all came from a man in his fifties or sixties with acute or convalescent COVID-19.

J is TRBJ1-4 and V is TRBV28; tentatively, D is TRBD1 (5 bases). This CDR3 is 12 amino acids long. Deletions cut 8 bases from V and 8 bases from J, with 12 bases between. CDR1 and CDR2 from the germline V gene are MDHEN and SYDVKM. The CDR3 DNA is TGTGCCAGCGGCCTTGACAGCGAAAAACTGTTTTTT. Translation: CASGLDSEKLFF. Looking up the rest from reference TRBV28 and TRBJ1-4 gives the full variable domain: DVKVTQSSRYLVKRTGEKVFLECVQDMDHENMFWYRQDPGLGLRLIYFSYDVKMKEKGDIPEGYSVSREKKERFSLILESASTNQTSMYLCASGLDSEKLFFGSGTQLSVL.

V is TRBV4-2 and J is TRBJ2-5; possibly TRBD1 for D (5 bases). This CDR3 is built from 14 residues. V lost 5 bases to trimming and J lost 6 bases, with 16 bases between them. CDR1 is LGHNA, CDR2 YNFKEQ, per germline. Here the CDR3 reads CASSETAPGQTQYF. CDR3 nucleotide sequence: TGTGCCAGCAGCGAAACGGCCCCAGGGCAGACCCAGTACTTC.

The chain employs TRBV28 and TRBJ2-1; unclear D gene. The V end lost 4 bases, the J end lost 15 bases, and 13 bases lay between the germline ends. The CDR3 runs to 11 residues. Germline CDR1 and CDR2: MDHEN and SYDVKM. The CDR3 loop is CASSWATSTFF. The CDR3 bases are TGTGCCAGCAGTTGGGCCACCTCTACGTTCTTC.

V is TRBV9 and J is TRBJ2-2; 8 bases map to TRBD1. Germline CDR1 reads SGDLS; CDR2 reads YYNGEE. CDR3 length equals 14 residues. Trimming at V came to 3 bases and at J to 8 bases, leaving 6 bases not matched to a gene. Here the CDR3 DNA reads TGTGCCAGCAGCGCCCACGGACAGGGAGGGGAGCTGTTTTTT. Translation gives CASSAHGQGGELFF.